Sequencing of this T cell receptor beta chain was carried out in a study of vaccination effects on CD4 cells after COVID-19 (dated by TCRdb to the early 2020s). Describing the broader study: Each participant got two doses of an mRNA SARS-CoV-2 vaccine, either BNT162b2 or mRNA-1273. SARS-CoV-2 spike-specific CD4+ TCR repertoires from before and after mRNA vaccination were compared in COVID-19 convalescent patients and in infection-naive vaccine recipients. Altogether, 10 COVID-19 convalescent patients and 4 SARS-CoV-2-naive healthy vaccine recipients made up the full study. Cultures from other donors in the study were sequenced using the Oncomine TCR Beta short-read assay on an Illumina iSeq 100. Summary of the overall study and its limitations: Both infection-induced and vaccine-induced clones contracted markedly at late post-vaccination timepoints, which is consistent with waning T cell responses. Among healthy vaccine recipients, nearly all vaccine-induced clones were SARS-CoV-2 mono-reactive, and only 1 of 255 was cross-reactive with common cold coronaviruses. Limitations of the study were the small number of convalescent patients and the absence of early post-infection timepoints.

Receptors were amplified or captured by the immunoSEQ multiplex PCR assay. DNA from the CD4+ T cells that had been cultured and isolated underwent TCR beta CDR3 sequencing. The original methods were these. The analysis removed non-productive TCR sequences, trimmed reads to the CDR3 region, and retained only CDR3s that were 7 or more amino acids long. The MANAFEST web app was used to identify antigen-specific clonotypes by comparing expansion in peptide wells with expansion in reference cultures. For clones to be considered positive, expansion at FDR<0.05 versus reference and all other wells, an odds ratio above 5, and a frequency above 0.1% in two replicate wells were required. Cross-reactive clonotypes were defined as significantly expanded in SARS-CoV-2 spike wells and in at least one common cold coronavirus spike condition. Using the stringdist R package, CDR3 similarity was measured by Levenshtein distance, and unrooted trees were constructed with ape in R 3.6.1. TCRdb re-hosts the immuneACCESS table, in-frame sequences only. Its copies lack some clones; in the studies checked, an unresolved V gene accounts for under half of them, and the cause for the rest is not known. Clone size and the V and J calls come from that table; the DNA yielded D and trimming. The sample table shows 20,000 to 25,000 clones, and under 75% are seen once. The top ten hold about an eighth of the sample.

To identify antigen-specific CD4+ T cell clonotypes by their expansion, the ViraFEST assay first stimulated PBMC with viral peptide pools and then applied TCR sequencing. After about 10 days of culture, CD4+ T cells were isolated with the EasySep CD4+ T cell isolation kit. The absence of prior SARS-CoV-2 infection in healthy vaccine recipients was confirmed by negative nucleocapsid antibodies before and after vaccination. Two million PBMC per well were cultured with approximately 10 ug/ml peptides in IMDM containing 5% human AB serum, approximately 9.9 IU/ml IL-2 and gentamicin. On days 3 and 7, half of the culture medium was replaced with fresh IL-2-containing medium. Each peptide stimulation condition was cultured in triplicate wells unless otherwise noted. Using Ficoll-Paque Plus gradient centrifugation, PBMC were separated from whole blood and then either used fresh or cryopreserved at -140C. Overlapping peptide pools spanned the spike proteins of SARS-CoV-2 and the common cold coronaviruses HCoV-NL63, HCoV-OC43 and HCoV-229E. The QIAamp micro DNA kit was used to extract genomic DNA from the cultured CD4+ T cells.

Regarding this clone: The specificity of this receptor is unknown. No clone much larger than this one lies a single base away; base qualities are absent.

CDR1 is given as SGDLS and CDR2 as YYNGEE, both from the germline V gene. The CDR3 numbers 17 residues from cysteine through phenylalanine. Solely the CDR3 DNA is kept, with 51 bases framed from the first base. V loses 0 bases of germline sequence and J loses 0 bases, and the interval between the two ends is 10 bases. The starting material was CD4+ T cells from PBMCs cultured with HCoV-OC43 spike peptides, obtained before COVID-19 vaccination. Reading the label with the study, this specimen's cell subset or site is: HCoV-OC43 spike overlapping peptide pool stimulation. The sequence joins TRBV9 to TRBJ2-6, with an unclear D gene assignment. This TCR was recovered from a human donor who received a COVID-19 vaccine. CDR3 loop: CASSVGAEVSGANVLTF. The bases are TGTGCCAGCAGCGTAGGAGCCGAGGTCTCTGGGGCCAACGTCCTGACTTTC.